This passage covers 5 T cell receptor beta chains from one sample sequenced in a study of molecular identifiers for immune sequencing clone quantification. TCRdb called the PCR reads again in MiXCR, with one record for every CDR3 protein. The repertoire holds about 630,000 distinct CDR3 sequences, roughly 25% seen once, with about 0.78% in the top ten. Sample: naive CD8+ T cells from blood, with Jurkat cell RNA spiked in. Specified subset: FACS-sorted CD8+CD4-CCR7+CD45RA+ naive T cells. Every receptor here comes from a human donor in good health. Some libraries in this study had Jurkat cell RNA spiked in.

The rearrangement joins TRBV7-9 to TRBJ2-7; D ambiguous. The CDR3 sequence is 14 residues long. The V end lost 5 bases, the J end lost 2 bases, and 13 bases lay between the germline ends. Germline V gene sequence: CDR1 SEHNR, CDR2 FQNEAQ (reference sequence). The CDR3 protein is CASSPLGAPYEQYF. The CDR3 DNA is TGTGCCAGCAGCCCCCTAGGAGCGCCCTACGAGCAGTACTTC.

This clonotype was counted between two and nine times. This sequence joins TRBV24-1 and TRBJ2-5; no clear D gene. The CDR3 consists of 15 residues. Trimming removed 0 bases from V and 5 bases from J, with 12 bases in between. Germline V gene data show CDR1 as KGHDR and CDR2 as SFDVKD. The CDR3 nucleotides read TGTGCCACCAGTGATTTGGAGCCGTCGGGCGAGACCCAGTACTTC. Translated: CATSDLEPSGETQYF.

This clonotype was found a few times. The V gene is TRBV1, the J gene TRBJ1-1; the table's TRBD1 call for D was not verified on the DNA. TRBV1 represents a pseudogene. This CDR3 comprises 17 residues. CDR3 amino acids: CTSSQEREGAMNTEAFF. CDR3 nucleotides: TGCACCAGCAGCCAAGAGAGAGAGGGGGCTATGAACACTGAAGCTTTCTTT.

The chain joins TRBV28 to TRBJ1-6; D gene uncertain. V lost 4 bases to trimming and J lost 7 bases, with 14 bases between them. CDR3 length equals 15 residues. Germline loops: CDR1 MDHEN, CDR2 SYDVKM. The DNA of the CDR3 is TGTGCCAGCAGTTCGGTGGACGGAAGGAATTCACCCCTCCACTTT. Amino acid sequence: CASSSVDGRNSPLHF. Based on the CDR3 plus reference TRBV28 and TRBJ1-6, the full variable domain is DVKVTQSSRYLVKRTGEKVFLECVQDMDHENMFWYRQDPGLGLRLIYFSYDVKMKEKGDIPEGYSVSREKKERFSLILESASTNQTSMYLCASSSVDGRNSPLHFGNGTRLTVT.

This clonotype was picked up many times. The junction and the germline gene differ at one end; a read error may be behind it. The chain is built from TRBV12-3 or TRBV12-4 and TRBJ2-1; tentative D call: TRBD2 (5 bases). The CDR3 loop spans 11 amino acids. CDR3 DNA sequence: TGTGCCAGCCGGCGGGCCCCTGCCGTGGTCTTC. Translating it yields CASRRAPAVVF.